The rows below give T cell receptor beta chains drawn from one sample of a study of regulatory T cells in long-lasting Graves disease. MiXCR was run by TCRdb on the multiplex PCR reads, yielding one entry per CDR3 protein. The sample lists roughly 450,000 distinct CDR3 sequences, around 20% occurring once. Sample: peripheral blood mononuclear cells (PBMCs), taken when the disease was refractory, from a patient treated with antithyroid drugs. The receptor source for this set is a female donor with Graves disease. CDR3s include the opening cysteine and the closing phenylalanine or tryptophan. A D gene is named only where the DNA matches it firmly. Clone size appears in some rows only: once, few, many, or a class for an expanded clone.

j_call v_call clone_size d_call cdr3_nt cdr3_aa
TRBJ1-2 TRBV5-6 . . TGTGCCAGCAGCCCGGGAAGGACCTATGGCTACACCTTC CASSPGRTYGYTF
TRBJ2-7 TRBV28 many TRBD2 TGTGCCAGCAGTAAAGCGGGAGCGGGCTCCTACGAGCAGTACTTC CASSKAGAGSYEQYF
TRBJ1-1 TRBV5-1 . . TGCGCCAGCAGCCCCGAGGGCGGGAGCACTGAAGCTTTCTTT CASSPEGGSTEAFF
TRBJ2-1 TRBV7-2 . TRBD2 TGTGCCAGCAGCCCGACCACTAGCGGGAGGGGCAATGAGCAGTTCTTC CASSPTTSGRGNEQFF
TRBJ1-1 TRBV15 few . TGTGCCACCAGCAGAGATGGGGCAGGTACTTTCTTT CATSRDGAGTFF
TRBJ2-7 TRBV28 many . TGTGCCAGCAGTTTGTCCGATAGCTCCTACGAGCAGTACTTC CASSLSDSSYEQYF
TRBJ2-7 TRBV2 many TRBD2 TGTGCCAGCAGTTGGACTAGCGGGACCAACACCTACGAGCAGTACTTC CASSWTSGTNTYEQYF
TRBJ1-2 TRBV30 few . TGTGCCTGGAGTGTGGGGGTCCTGTATGGCTACACCTTC CAWSVGVLYGYTF
TRBJ2-7 TRBV29-1 few TRBD2 TGCAGCGTTGTAGGTTTAGCGGGAGAGGTAAACGAGCAGTACTTC CSVVGLAGEVNEQYF
TRBJ1-1 TRBV6-5 many TRBD1 TGTGCCAGCAGTTACCATCGCGGGACAGGGGTCATGAACACTGAAGCTTTCTTT CASSYHRGTGVMNTEAFF
TRBJ2-7 TRBV6-1 . . TGTGCCAGCAGCTCTAGCGTACAGGGCGAGCAGTACTTC CASSSSVQGEQYF
TRBJ2-6 TRBV24-1 few TRBD1 TGTGCCACCAGTGATTCTTTTAGACAGGGGCCGTCAGGGGCCAACGTCCTGACTTTC CATSDSFRQGPSGANVLTF
TRBJ2-5 TRBV6-1 many . TGTGCCAGCAGGTTCGGGAGCTATGGGACCCAGTACTTC CASRFGSYGTQYF
TRBJ1-3 TRBV11-2 few . TGTGCCAGCAGCTTCACCCCAGGAACCTCTGGAAACACCATATATTTT CASSFTPGTSGNTIYF
TRBJ2-2 TRBV20-1 many TRBD1 TGCAGTGCTAGAGATGAGAAGCAGGGGGCGGTCGGGGAGCTGTTTTTT CSARDEKQGAVGELFF
TRBJ2-7 TRBV24-1 many TRBD1 TGTGCCACCAGTGATCCCGGACAGGCTAGCATACACGAGCAGTACTTC CATSDPGQASIHEQYF
TRBJ1-1 TRBV6-5 many . TGTGCCAGCAGTTACTCCCCTTTCGCTGAAGCTTTCTTT CASSYSPFAEAFF
TRBJ1-2 TRBV7-2 . . TGTGCCAGCAGCCTCGTAGGGACGGCTGTCTATGGCTACACCTTC CASSLVGTAVYGYTF
TRBJ2-5 TRBV7-9 . . TGTGCCAGCAGCGCGGGGCTAGGCGGGACCCAGTACTTC CASSAGLGGTQYF
TRBJ2-7 TRBV7-9 . . TGTGCCAGCAGCCCAAGGGAGGTCTTCTACGAGCAGTACTTC CASSPREVFYEQYF
TRBJ2-7 TRBV20-1 few TRBD2 TGCAGCGCTAGAGATCTCGTGACTAGCGGGAGCTTGGAGCAGTACTTC CSARDLVTSGSLEQYF
TRBJ1-3 TRBV2 few . TGTGCCAGCAGTAGCTTCTCTGGAAACACCATATATTTT CASSSFSGNTIYF
TRBJ2-7 TRBV18 few TRBD2 TGTGCCAGCTCACCGGGACTAGCGGGATCGGAGCAGTACTTC CASSPGLAGSEQYF
TRBJ2-7 TRBV28 many TRBD2 TGTGCCAGCAGTTTAACAGCGGGACGTCGTGGCGGGAGCGAATCCTACGAGCAGTACTTC CASSLTAGRRGGSESYEQYF
TRBJ1-1 TRBV12-3/TRBV12-4 many . TGTGCCAGCAGGACTCAGGGAGGCGCTGAAGCTTTCTTT CASRTQGGAEAFF
TRBJ2-7 TRBV10-2 many TRBD2 TGCGCCAGCAGTGAGGGACTAGCGGGAGGTCCCTACGAGCAGTACTTC CASSEGLAGGPYEQYF
TRBJ2-7 TRBV20-1 few . TGCAGTGCTAGAGCGGGTCAGGGGAGGCCCTACGAGCAGTACTTC CSARAGQGRPYEQYF
TRBJ1-1 TRBV2 few . TGTGCCAGCAGTGAGCTTGGACAGCGGAACACTGAAGCTTTCTTT CASSELGQRNTEAFF
TRBJ1-4 TRBV11-2 . . TGTGCCAGCAGCTTTATATTAGGGCGGAAACTGTTTTTT CASSFILGRKLFF
TRBJ1-5 TRBV12-3/TRBV12-4 many TRBD1 TGTGCCAGCAGCAGAGAGACAGGGGCAGGCAATCAGCCCCAGCATTTT CASSRETGAGNQPQHF
TRBJ2-5 TRBV20-1 many TRBD1 TGCAGTGCATCGGGGACAGGGGGCAGGGAGACCCAGTACTTC CSASGTGGRETQYF
TRBJ2-7 TRBV7-8 . TRBD1 TGTGCCAGCAGCCCGCGGACAGGGCAGTCCTACGAGCAGTACTTC CASSPRTGQSYEQYF
TRBJ1-2 TRBV5-1 . . TGCGCCAGCAGCTTGGCGCAGCGAGGGGGCTACACCTTC CASSLAQRGGYTF
TRBJ1-4 TRBV12-3/TRBV12-4 many TRBD1 TGTGCCAGCAGTCGGGACAGCCTTGCAACTAATGAAAAACTGTTTTTT CASSRDSLATNEKLFF
TRBJ2-7 TRBV7-3 many . TGTGCCAGCAGTCGAACGGCCGGGGACGAGCAGTACTTC CASSRTAGDEQYF
TRBJ1-3 TRBV5-1 . . TGCGCCAGCAGCGTGGGGAACTCTGGAAACACCATATATTTT CASSVGNSGNTIYF
TRBJ2-7 TRBV3-1 . TRBD2 TGTGCCAGCAGCCAAGGATCGGGGGAGGGAAACTTC CASSQGSGEGNF
TRBJ2-3 TRBV2 . . TGTGCCAGCAGTGCTCGAGATACCCTTTTTGGCACAGATACGCAGTATTTT CASSARDTLFGTDTQYF